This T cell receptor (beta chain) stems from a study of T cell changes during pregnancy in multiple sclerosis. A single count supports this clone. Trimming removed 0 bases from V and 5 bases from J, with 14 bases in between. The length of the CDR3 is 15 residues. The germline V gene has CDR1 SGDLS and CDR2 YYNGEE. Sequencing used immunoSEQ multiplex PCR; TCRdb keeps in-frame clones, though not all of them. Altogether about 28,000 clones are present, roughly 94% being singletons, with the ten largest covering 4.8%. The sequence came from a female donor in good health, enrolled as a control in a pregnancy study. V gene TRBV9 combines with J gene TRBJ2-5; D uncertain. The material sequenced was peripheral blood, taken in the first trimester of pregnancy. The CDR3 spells CASSVGASRIETQYF. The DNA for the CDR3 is TGTGCCAGCAGCGTAGGGGCCTCGCGCATTGAGACCCAGTACTTC.